The source of this TCR beta chain is a study of OX40 agonist ivuxolimab in advanced cancers. Method: immunoSEQ multiplex PCR; TCRdb's copy keeps in-frame clones and lacks some. The table lists tens of thousands of clones, roughly 83% of them singletons. The V and J ends lost 1 base and 8 bases respectively, with 12 bases between them. The V gene's germline CDR1 is LNHNV and CDR2 YYDKDF (reference sequence). CDR3 length equals 14 residues. The V gene is TRBV15, the J gene TRBJ2-1; D may be TRBD1 or TRBD2 (5 bases each). This clonotype was obtained from an adult with an advanced solid tumor such as melanoma, head and neck, liver or kidney cancer. Here the sequenced sample was CD4+ or CD8+ T cells sorted from blood, taken in a trial of the OX40 agonist ivuxolimab. The CDR3 here is CATSRVRGVDEQFF. Written as DNA, the CDR3 is TGTGCCACCAGCAGAGTGAGAGGGGTCGATGAGCAGTTCTTC. The whole variable domain, filled in from reference TRBV15 and TRBJ2-1, reads DAMVIQNPRYQVTQFGKPVTLSCSQTLNHNVMYWYQQKSSQAPKLLFHYYDKDFNNEADTPDNFQSRRPNTSFCFLDIRSPGLGDTAMYLCATSRVRGVDEQFFGPGTRLTVL.